This T cell receptor (beta chain) was observed in a study of cytomegalovirus exposure and HLA in healthy donors. For the study at large: An earlier analysis identified approximately 110 million unique TCR beta sequences in some 180 million T cells.

Only one count was recorded for this clone. Antigen unknown. The germline V gene has CDR1 SGHTA and CDR2 FQGNSA. Trimming took 4 bases from V and 4 from J; bases not matched to a gene: 5. This CDR3 comprises 15 residues. The study, taken as a whole, reports: More clonal expansion characterized HLA-associated TCR beta chains than equally common others in a later analysis. About 87% or about 30% of the time was how often most TCR beta V segments were productive, according to an earlier analysis. Using a false discovery rate of 0.05, a later analysis showed that 16,000 or so TCR beta sequences were associated with HLA alleles.

The PCR was carried out with 60 Vbeta primers and 13 Jbeta primers. Clones were sequenced by immunoSEQ multiplex PCR, and TCRdb holds only the in-frame ones, with some missing. The table lists about 47,000 clones, approximately 67% of them singletons. The J gene is TRBJ1-5, the V gene TRBV7-2; 9 bases match TRBD1. Sequencing was done on a sample of PBMCs. The receptor comes from a man aged 25 to 45 in good health and CMV-seronegative. CDR3 coding DNA: TGTGCCAGCAGCTCACAGGGGGCGCTTAATCAGCCCCAGCATTTT. It translates to CASSSQGALNQPQHF.